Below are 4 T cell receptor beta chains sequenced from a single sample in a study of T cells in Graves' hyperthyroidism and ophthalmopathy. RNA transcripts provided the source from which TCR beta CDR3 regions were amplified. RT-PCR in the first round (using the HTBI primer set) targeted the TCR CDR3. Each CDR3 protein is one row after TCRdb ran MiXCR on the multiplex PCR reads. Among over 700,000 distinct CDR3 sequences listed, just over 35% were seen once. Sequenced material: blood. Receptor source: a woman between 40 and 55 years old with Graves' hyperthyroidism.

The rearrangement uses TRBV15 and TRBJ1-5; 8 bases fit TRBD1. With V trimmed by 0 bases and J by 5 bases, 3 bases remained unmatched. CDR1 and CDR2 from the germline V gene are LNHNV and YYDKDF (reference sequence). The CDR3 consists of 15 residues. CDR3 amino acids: CATSREGTGDQPQHF. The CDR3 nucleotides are TGTGCCACCAGCAGAGAGGGGACAGGCGATCAGCCCCAGCATTTT. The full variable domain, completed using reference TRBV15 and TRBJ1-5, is DAMVIQNPRYQVTQFGKPVTLSCSQTLNHNVMYWYQQKSSQAPKLLFHYYDKDFNNEADTPDNFQSRRPNTSFCFLDIRSPGLGDTAMYLCATSREGTGDQPQHFGDGTRLSIL.

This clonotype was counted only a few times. The CDR3 sequence: CASSVAAETGSGDTEAFF. The CDR3 region has the DNA TGTGCCAGCAGCGTAGCTGCGGAAACAGGGAGCGGAGACACTGAAGCTTTCTTT. The chain uses TRBV9 and TRBJ1-1; a possible D gene is TRBD1 (6 bases). V was shortened by 0 bases and J by 3 bases, with 21 bases between the two germline ends. CDR1 SGDLS and CDR2 YYNGEE come from the germline V gene. The CDR3 is 18 amino acids.

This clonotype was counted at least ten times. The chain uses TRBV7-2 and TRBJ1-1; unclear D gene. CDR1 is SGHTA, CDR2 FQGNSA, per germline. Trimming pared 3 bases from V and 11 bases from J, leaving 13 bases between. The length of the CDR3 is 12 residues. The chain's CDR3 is CASSFGVTWAFF. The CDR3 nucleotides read TGTGCCAGCAGCTTTGGGGTGACATGGGCTTTCTTT.

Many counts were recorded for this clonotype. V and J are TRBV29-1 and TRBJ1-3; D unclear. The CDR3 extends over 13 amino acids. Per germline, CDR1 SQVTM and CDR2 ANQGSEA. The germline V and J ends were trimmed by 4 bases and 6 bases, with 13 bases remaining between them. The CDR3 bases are TGCAGCGTTGTTGAAGCAGGATTAAACACCATATATTTT. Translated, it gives CSVVEAGLNTIYF.